Listed here are 30 T cell receptor beta chains from one sample, sequenced in a study of blood T cell repertoires in COVID-19. Clones were read by immunoSEQ multiplex PCR, and TCRdb kept only the in-frame ones, dropping some. The profile shows 250,000 to 300,000 clones, just over 90% of them singletons. The sequencing input was peripheral blood. The receptors originated from a woman aged 25 to 39 with COVID-19, enrolled during active disease.

J is TRBJ2-7 and V is TRBV5-4; 13 bases fit TRBD2. In germline, CDR1 is SGHNT, CDR2 YYREEE (reference sequence). The CDR3 is 17 residues long. Trimming cost V 4 bases and J 4 bases; bases outside gene matches: 11. Here the CDR3 reads CASSPRLAGGSEYEQYF. For the CDR3, the DNA is TGTGCCAGCAGCCCGCGACTAGCGGGAGGCTCTGAGTACGAGCAGTACTTC.

The V and J genes are TRBV10-3 and TRBJ1-1; 8 positions match TRBD1. In germline, CDR1 is ENHRY, CDR2 SYGVKD. V trimming: 10 bases; J trimming: 0 bases; junction bases outside the gene matches: 4. This CDR3 has 13 amino acids. The CDR3 spells CATEQGVNTEAFF. As DNA, the CDR3 is TGTGCCACAGAACAGGGGGTGAACACTGAAGCTTTCTTT.

This clone appeared a single time. V gene TRBV19 combines with J gene TRBJ2-3, with 13 bases identical to TRBD2. The CDR3 covers 17 residues. Losses at the gene ends were 5 bases for V and 6 bases for J; bases not matched to a gene: 11. Germline CDR1 and CDR2: LNHDA and SQIVND (reference sequence). Here the CDR3 DNA reads TGTGCCAGTAGTTTCTCACAACTAGCGGGAGGGCGCGATACGCAGTATTTT. It yields the protein CASSFSQLAGGRDTQYF.

This clone was found many times. V and J are TRBV27 and TRBJ1-3, with 10 bases that match TRBD1. The germline CDR1 and CDR2 sequences are MNHEY and SMNVEV (reference sequence). The ends lost 6 bases at V and 0 bases at J; junction bases unmatched: 11. This CDR3 has 18 residues. The CDR3 nucleotides are TGTGCCAGCAGCGGCGACAGGGGGCTACCAAGCTCTGGAAACACCATATATTTT. It codes for CASSGDRGLPSSGNTIYF.

This chain links TRBV30 with TRBJ1-1; possible D gene TRBD1, 5 bases. The length of the CDR3 is 15 residues. V was clipped by 2 bases and J by 4 bases, with 17 bases between them. CDR1 GTSNPN and CDR2 SVGIG come from the germline V gene (reference sequence). This CDR3 is CAWSLGRGRVTEAFF. As DNA, the CDR3 is TGTGCCTGGAGTCTTGGTAGGGGTCGGGTCACTGAAGCTTTCTTT.

This rearrangement joins TRBV5-1 to TRBJ2-3, with 11 bases lining up with TRBD2. CDR1 and CDR2 from the germline V gene are SGHRS and YFSETQ. Trimming removed 3 bases from V and 4 bases from J; junction bases left unmatched: 7. The CDR3 contains 16 residues. Here the CDR3 DNA reads TGCGCCAGCAGCTCCACCACTAGCGGGAGTTCAGATACGCAGTATTTT. It specifies CASSSTTSGSSDTQYF.

V usage is TRBV4-2 and J usage is TRBJ1-1, with 7 bases fitting TRBD1. The CDR3 is 15 residues long. V gave up 0 bases and J gave up 1 base; unmatched junction bases: 2. The germline V gene encodes CDR1 LGHNA and CDR2 YNFKEQ. The CDR3 coding sequence is TGTGCCAGCAGCCAAGATGCAGGGGGGAACACTGAAGCTTTCTTT. Its translation is CASSQDAGGNTEAFF.

The V call is TRBV18, the J call TRBJ2-4, with D possibly matching TRBD2 (6 bases). This CDR3 comprises 15 residues. Trimming removed 4 bases from V and 0 bases from J, with 10 bases in between. CDR1 and CDR2 (germline): KGHSH, LQKENI. The CDR3 region is CASSQGTVAKNIQYF. DNA of the CDR3: TGTGCCAGCTCACAGGGGACTGTAGCCAAAAACATTCAGTACTTC. The full variable domain, completed using reference TRBV18 and TRBJ2-4, is NAGVMQNPRHLVRRRGQEARLRCSPMKGHSHVYWYRQLPEEGLKFMVYLQKENIIDESGMPKERFSAEFPKEGPSILRIQQVVRGDSAAYFCASSQGTVAKNIQYFGAGTRLSVL.

The rearrangement links TRBV2 to TRBJ1-1; no reliable D call. The germline V and J ends were trimmed by 7 bases and 7 bases, with 13 bases remaining between them. Germline V gene lookup returns CDR1 SNHLY and CDR2 FYNNEI. This CDR3 has 12 residues. The CDR3 loop reads CASTPTGDEAFF. As DNA, the CDR3 is TGTGCCAGCACCCCTACCGGGGATGAAGCTTTCTTT.

In its sample, this clone was seen once. The V call is TRBV12-5, the J call TRBJ2-1; 8 nucleotides line up with TRBD2. J was trimmed by 8 bases and V by 5 bases; bases with no gene match: 11. CDR1 and CDR2 (germline): LGHNT, FRNRAP. The CDR3 spans 15 residues. The CDR3 DNA reads TGTGCTAGTGGTCTCCGCCGGGGGGGTCCCGATGAGCAGTTCTTC. Translated: CASGLRRGGPDEQFF.

J is TRBJ1-4 and V is TRBV19; no firm D call. Per the germline V gene, CDR1 is LNHDA and CDR2 is SQIVND (reference sequence). The CDR3 loop spans 13 amino acids. V was clipped by 0 bases and J by 8 bases, with 7 bases between them. CDR3 coding DNA: TGTGCCAGTAGTATAGATCTGGAGGAAAAACTGTTTTTT. It specifies CASSIDLEEKLFF.

V and J are TRBV5-5 and TRBJ1-5, with 9 bases matching TRBD1. Trimming at V came to 4 bases and at J to 7 bases, leaving 6 bases not matched to a gene. The CDR3 consists of 14 residues. CDR1 is SGHKS and CDR2 is YYEKEE in the germline V gene (reference sequence). Here the CDR3 DNA reads TGTGCCAGCAGCGATGACAGGGGGAAGCAGCCCCAGCATTTT. Translation: CASSDDRGKQPQHF.

The rearrangement uses TRBV19 and TRBJ1-1; D not resolved. The ends were cut back, 1 base at V and 8 bases at J, with 5 bases in the middle. CDR1 and CDR2 (germline): LNHDA, SQIVND (reference sequence). This CDR3 is built from 11 residues. The CDR3 DNA reads as TGTGCCAGTAGTATAGGGAGAGAAGCTTTCTTT. This encodes CASSIGREAFF. The variable domain in full, completed from reference TRBV19 and TRBJ1-1, reads DGGITQSPKYLFRKEGQNVTLSCEQNLNHDAMYWYRQDPGQGLRLIYYSQIVNDFQKGDIAEGYSVSREKKESFPLTVTSAQKNPTAFYLCASSIGREAFFGQGTRLTVV.

The V call is TRBV2, the J call TRBJ1-5, with 8 bases lining up with TRBD1. Germline assignment: CDR1 SNHLY and CDR2 FYNNEI. The CDR3 extends over 15 amino acids. With V trimmed by 7 bases and J by 7 bases, 12 bases remained unmatched. CDR3 in DNA: TGTGCCAGCACTAAGGGGCAGGGGGCTTACCAGCCCCAGCATTTT. The encoded protein is CASTKGQGAYQPQHF.

The gene calls are TRBV23-1 and TRBJ2-3, with 10 bases that match TRBD2. TRBV23-1 is an ORF for which the function is uncertain. J was trimmed by 3 bases and V by 0 bases; bases with no gene match: 6. The CDR3 is 17 amino acids. The CDR3 DNA reads as TGCGCCAGCAGTCAATCGGCTAGCGGGAGTGCGACAGATACGCAGTATTTT. Translation gives CASSQSASGSATDTQYF.

The rearrangement links TRBV27 to TRBJ1-5, with a tentative D call TRBD1 (6 bases). Germline CDR1 is MNHEY and CDR2 is SMNVEV (reference sequence). Trimming pared 2 bases from V and 11 bases from J, leaving 10 bases between. The CDR3 consists of 12 residues. CDR3 residues: CASSLGGGAQHF. The CDR3 DNA reads as TGTGCCAGCAGTTTAGGAGGGGGGGCCCAGCATTTT.

This clone occurred once. Other DNA sequences from this sample encode an identical CDR3 as well. V is TRBV12-3 or TRBV12-4 and J is TRBJ1-2; D might be TRBD1 (6 bases). The CDR3 contains 13 residues. The V end lost 5 bases, the J end lost 4 bases, and 11 bases lay between the germline ends. The chain's CDR3 is CASSPTGFYGYTF. DNA of the CDR3: TGTGCCAGCAGTCCTACAGGGTTCTATGGCTACACCTTC.

J is TRBJ1-5 and V is TRBV4-1; D is possibly TRBD1 (5 bases). CDR3 size: 16 residues. Trimming cost V 3 bases and J 2 bases, with 14 bases left between them. Germline loops: CDR1 MGHRA, CDR2 YSYEKL. CDR3 amino acids: CASSHAMTVGNQPQHF. For the CDR3, the DNA is TGCGCCAGCAGCCATGCAATGACAGTGGGCAATCAGCCCCAGCATTTT.

The V and J genes are TRBV12-3 or TRBV12-4 and TRBJ2-7; no definite D call. The CDR3 covers 13 residues. Trimming pared 3 bases from V and 2 bases from J, leaving 8 bases between. This CDR3 is CASSLADPYEQYF. DNA for the CDR3: TGTGCCAGCAGTTTGGCAGATCCCTACGAGCAGTACTTC.

The rearrangement joins TRBV12-5 to TRBJ1-4; 9 bases line up with TRBD1. This CDR3 has 15 residues. Germline-derived CDR1 and CDR2 are LGHNT and FRNRAP. Trimming took 0 bases from V and 8 from J; bases not matched to a gene: 4. For the CDR3, the DNA is TGTGCTAGTGGTTTGGTGACAGGGGGAGGGGAAAAACTGTTTTTT. Residues: CASGLVTGGGEKLFF.

This clone appeared a few times. The chain carries TRBV18 and TRBJ2-1; maybe TRBD2 (5 bases). CDR1 and CDR2 from the germline V gene are KGHSH and LQKENI. The CDR3 is 15 amino acids. V lost 4 bases and J 0 bases, leaving 10 bases between the germline ends. The CDR3 DNA reads as TGTGCCAGCTCACGGGAACTAGACTCCTACAATGAGCAGTTCTTC. Translated: CASSRELDSYNEQFF. Based on the CDR3 plus reference TRBV18 and TRBJ2-1, the full variable domain is NAGVMQNPRHLVRRRGQEARLRCSPMKGHSHVYWYRQLPEEGLKFMVYLQKENIIDESGMPKERFSAEFPKEGPSILRIQQVVRGDSAAYFCASSRELDSYNEQFFGPGTRLTVL.

The chain combines TRBV15 with TRBJ2-7; no clear D. Trimming took 5 bases from V and 7 from J, leaving 15 bases between them. Germline CDR1 reads LNHNV; CDR2 reads YYDKDF (reference sequence). The CDR3 contains 13 residues. DNA for the CDR3: TGTGCCACCAGCCCCCAAAGACAATGGGAGCAGTACTTC. This gives the protein CATSPQRQWEQYF. Looking up the rest from reference TRBV15 and TRBJ2-7 gives the full variable domain: DAMVIQNPRYQVTQFGKPVTLSCSQTLNHNVMYWYQQKSSQAPKLLFHYYDKDFNNEADTPDNFQSRRPNTSFCFLDIRSPGLGDTAMYLCATSPQRQWEQYFGPGTRLTVT.

The chain employs TRBV27 and TRBJ2-1; 8 bases are a match to TRBD2. Per germline, CDR1 MNHEY and CDR2 SMNVEV (reference sequence). The V and J ends lost 0 bases and 3 bases, in that order; junction bases with no gene match: 4. The CDR3 has 16 amino acids. The CDR3: CASSLSGSGVYNEQFF. Here the CDR3 DNA reads TGTGCCAGCAGTTTATCGGGTAGCGGGGTCTACAATGAGCAGTTCTTC.

This clone was seen a few times. The gene calls are TRBV5-1 and TRBJ1-6; 7 nucleotides match TRBD1. This CDR3 has 15 amino acids. The V segment lost 0 bases and the J segment 7 bases; nucleotides outside the gene matches: 4. CDR1 and CDR2 (germline): SGHRS, YFSETQ. The CDR3 spells CASSLVPGGNSPLHF. CDR3 DNA sequence: TGCGCCAGCAGCTTGGTTCCAGGGGGGAATTCACCCCTCCACTTT.

The V call is TRBV19, the J call TRBJ2-5, with D unclear. The V and J ends lost 3 bases and 4 bases respectively, with 15 bases between them. The CDR3 is made up of 15 amino acids. From germline, CDR1 is LNHDA and CDR2 SQIVND (reference sequence). The CDR3 sequence is CASSIGQAYGETQYF. CDR3 coding DNA: TGTGCCAGTAGTATTGGTCAGGCTTATGGAGAGACCCAGTACTTC.

V is TRBV11-2 and J is TRBJ2-7, with 8 bases aligning to TRBD2. Per the germline V gene, CDR1 is SGHAT and CDR2 is FQNNGV. After removal of 0 bases from V and 4 bases from J, the junction contained 5 bases not matched to a gene. CDR3 length equals 15 residues. DNA of the CDR3: TGTGCCAGCAGCTTAGAACCGGGACTAGGGTACGAGCAGTACTTC. Its translation is CASSLEPGLGYEQYF. Full variable domain (remainder filled in from reference TRBV11-2 and TRBJ2-7): EAGVAQSPRYKIIEKRQSVAFWCNPISGHATLYWYQQILGQGPKLLIQFQNNGVVDDSQLPKDRFSAERLKGVDSTLKIQPAKLEDSAVYLCASSLEPGLGYEQYFGPGTRLTVT.

J is TRBJ1-2 and V is TRBV19; D not certain. CDR3 size: 12 residues. CDR1 is LNHDA and CDR2 is SQIVND in the germline V gene (reference sequence). Trimming stripped 7 bases from V and 3 bases from J, with 9 bases between. The CDR3 region is CASTSLDYGYTF. CDR3 coding DNA: TGTGCCAGTACCTCACTAGACTATGGCTACACCTTC.

The chain uses TRBV12-3 or TRBV12-4 and TRBJ1-1; D may be TRBD1 (6 bases). The CDR3 sequence is 13 residues long. V gave up 1 base and J gave up 4 bases, with 7 bases separating them. The CDR3 bases are TGTGCCAGCAGTTTAGGGGGGCCCACTGAAGCTTTCTTT. This codes for CASSLGGPTEAFF.

This chain joins TRBV21-1 and TRBJ1-2. TRBV21-1 represents a pseudogene. This CDR3 has 17 residues. DNA for the CDR3: TGTGCCAGCAGCAAAGCGCTTTTGGGGGGGTATTGCTATGGCTACACCTTC. This sequence encodes CASSKALLGGYCYGYTF.

On this clone: The identical CDR3 is also encoded by other nucleotide sequences in the sample. The gene calls are TRBV29-1 and TRBJ1-2; 8 nucleotides align to TRBD1. The germline V gene has CDR1 SQVTM and CDR2 ANQGSEA. V lost 4 bases, J lost 5 bases, and 0 bases stayed unmatched. The CDR3 is 11 residues long. CDR3 in amino acids: CSVGQGYGYTF. The CDR3 region has the DNA TGCAGCGTTGGACAGGGGTATGGCTACACCTTC.